The clone carrying this T cell receptor (beta chain) was detected once. Its antigen is currently unknown. The sample is drawn from a study of beta chain features in type 1 diabetes. Study-wide results and limits: Type 1 diabetes patients had TCRB CDR3s that were shorter (moderately but significantly so) in all four CD4+ subsets. For patients, the naive, central memory and Treg TCRB repertoires appeared more alike than for healthy donors.

Of the isolated RNA, all was reverse transcribed, and so the sequenced material was expressed TCRB transcripts. Libraries were prepared by immunoSEQ multiplex PCR; TCRdb keeps only in-frame clonotypes and omits some of them. The table lists approximately 37,000 clones, about 65% of them singletons. The CDR3 is made up of 16 amino acids. From germline, CDR1 is SGHVS and CDR2 FQNEAQ. V dropped 2 bases and J dropped 0; count of bases not matched to a gene: 6. The chain has TRBV7-8 and TRBJ1-1, with TRBD1 matching over 7 bases. The source is a young woman in good health. The sequencing sample was made of Tregs from blood. For the CDR3, the DNA is TGTGCCAGCAGCTTAAATTACGGGACAGTGAACACTGAAGCTTTCTTT. Protein product: CASSLNYGTVNTEAFF.